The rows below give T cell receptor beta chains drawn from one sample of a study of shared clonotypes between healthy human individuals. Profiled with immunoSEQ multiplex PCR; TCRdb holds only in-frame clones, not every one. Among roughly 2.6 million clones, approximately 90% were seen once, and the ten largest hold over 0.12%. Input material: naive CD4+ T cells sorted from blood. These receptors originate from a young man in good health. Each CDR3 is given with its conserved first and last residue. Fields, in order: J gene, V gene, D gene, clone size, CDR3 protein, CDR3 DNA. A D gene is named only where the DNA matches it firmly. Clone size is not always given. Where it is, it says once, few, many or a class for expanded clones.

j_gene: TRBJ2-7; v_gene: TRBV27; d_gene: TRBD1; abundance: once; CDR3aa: CASSLSAQGAYEQYF; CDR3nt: TGTGCCAGCAGTTTATCGGCGCAGGGGGCCTACGAGCAGTACTTC
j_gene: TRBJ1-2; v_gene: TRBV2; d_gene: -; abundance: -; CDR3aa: CASSTLGTEVYGYTF; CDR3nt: TGTGCCAGCAGTACTCTCGGGACGGAGGTTTACGGCTACACCTTC
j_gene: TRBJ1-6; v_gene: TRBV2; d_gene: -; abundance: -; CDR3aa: CASSGGGGLGNSPLHF; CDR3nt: TGTGCCAGCAGTGGAGGGGGGGGACTGGGAAATTCACCCCTCCACTTT
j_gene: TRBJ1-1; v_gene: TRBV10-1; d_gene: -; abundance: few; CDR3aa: CASAPGPRNTEAFF; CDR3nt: TGCGCCAGCGCCCCGGGACCGAGAAACACTGAAGCTTTCTTT
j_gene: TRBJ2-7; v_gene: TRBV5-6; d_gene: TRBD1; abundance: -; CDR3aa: CASRPGPGGYEQYF; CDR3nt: TGTGCCAGCAGGCCCGGACCAGGGGGCTACGAGCAGTACTTC
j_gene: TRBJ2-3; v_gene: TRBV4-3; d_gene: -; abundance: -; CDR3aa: CASSQDHRDTQYF; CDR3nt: TGCGCCAGCAGCCAAGATCACAGGGATACGCAGTATTTT
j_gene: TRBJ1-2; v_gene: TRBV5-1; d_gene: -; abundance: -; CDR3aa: CASSQRGDGYTF; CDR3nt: TGCGCCAGCAGCCAAAGGGGGGATGGCTACACCTTC
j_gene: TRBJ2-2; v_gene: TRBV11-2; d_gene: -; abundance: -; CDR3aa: CASSPRLPGTRTNTGELFF; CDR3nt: TGTGCCAGCAGCCCCCGGTTACCGGGGACCCGCACGAACACCGGGGAGCTGTTTTTT
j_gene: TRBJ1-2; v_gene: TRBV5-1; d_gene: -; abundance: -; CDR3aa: CASSLEPFNYGYTF; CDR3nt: TGCGCCAGCAGCTTGGAACCTTTTAACTATGGCTACACCTTC
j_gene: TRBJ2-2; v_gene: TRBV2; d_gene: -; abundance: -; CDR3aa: CASTLDSLGPTGELFF; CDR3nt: TGTGCCAGCACTTTGGACAGTTTGGGACCCACCGGGGAGCTGTTTTTT
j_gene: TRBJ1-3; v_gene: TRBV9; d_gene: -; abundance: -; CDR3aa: CASSATGGSSSGNTIYF; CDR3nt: TGTGCCAGCAGCGCAACCGGAGGCTCGAGCTCTGGAAACACCATATATTTT
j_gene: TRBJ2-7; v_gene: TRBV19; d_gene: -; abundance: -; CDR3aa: CASSIRISYEQYF; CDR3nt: TGTGCCAGTAGTATACGGATCTCCTACGAGCAGTACTTC
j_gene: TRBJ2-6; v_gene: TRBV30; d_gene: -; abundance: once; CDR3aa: CAWSVALGANVLTF; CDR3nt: TGTGCCTGGAGTGTAGCTCTTGGGGCCAACGTCCTGACTTTC
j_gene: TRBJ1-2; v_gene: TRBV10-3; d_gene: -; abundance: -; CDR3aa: CAISEQVDYGYTF; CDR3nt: TGTGCCATCAGTGAACAGGTAGATTATGGCTACACCTTC
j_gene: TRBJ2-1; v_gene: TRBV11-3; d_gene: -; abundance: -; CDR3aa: CASSLGSTLYNEQFF; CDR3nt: TGTGCCAGCAGCTTAGGCAGCACTTTATACAATGAGCAGTTCTTC
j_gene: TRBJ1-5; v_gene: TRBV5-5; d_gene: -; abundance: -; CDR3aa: CASSLDRANSNQPQHF; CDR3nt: TGTGCCAGCAGCTTGGACAGGGCTAATAGCAATCAGCCCCAGCATTTT
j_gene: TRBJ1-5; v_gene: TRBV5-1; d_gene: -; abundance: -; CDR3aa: CASSLNINQPQHF; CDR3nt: TGCGCCAGCAGCTTGAACATCAATCAGCCCCAGCATTTT
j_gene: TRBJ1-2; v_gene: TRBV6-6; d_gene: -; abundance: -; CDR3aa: CASSPGAQGYTF; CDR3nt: TGTGCCAGCAGCCCAGGGGCTCAGGGCTACACCTTC
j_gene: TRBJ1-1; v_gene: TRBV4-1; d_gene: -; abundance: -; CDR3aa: CASSQADARNTEAFF; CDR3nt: TGCGCCAGCAGCCAAGCCGACGCGAGAAACACTGAAGCTTTCTTT
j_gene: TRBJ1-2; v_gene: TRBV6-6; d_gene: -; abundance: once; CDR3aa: CASSYSNGGRRFDYTF; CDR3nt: TGTGCCAGCAGTTACTCGAACGGGGGGCGTCGATTTGACTACACCTTC
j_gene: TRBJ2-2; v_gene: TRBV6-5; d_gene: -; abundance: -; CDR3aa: CASSYSSGQWIGELFF; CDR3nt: TGTGCCAGCAGTTACTCGTCAGGGCAATGGATCGGGGAGCTGTTTTTT
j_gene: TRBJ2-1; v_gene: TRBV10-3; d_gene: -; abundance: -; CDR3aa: CAISEGYNEQFF; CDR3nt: TGTGCCATCAGTGAGGGTTACAATGAGCAGTTCTTC
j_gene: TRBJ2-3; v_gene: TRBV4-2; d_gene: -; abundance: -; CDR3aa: CASRPSWDGISDTQYF; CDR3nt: TGTGCCAGCAGACCTTCTTGGGACGGGATCTCAGATACGCAGTATTTT
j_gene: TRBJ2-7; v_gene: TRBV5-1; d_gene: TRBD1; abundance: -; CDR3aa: CASSVDRESYEQYF; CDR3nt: TGCGCCAGCAGCGTGGACAGGGAATCCTACGAGCAGTACTTC
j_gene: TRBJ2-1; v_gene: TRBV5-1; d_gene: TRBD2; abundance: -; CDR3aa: CASSLGLAGVPYNEQFF; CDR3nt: TGCGCCAGCAGCTTGGGACTAGCGGGCGTTCCGTACAATGAGCAGTTCTTC
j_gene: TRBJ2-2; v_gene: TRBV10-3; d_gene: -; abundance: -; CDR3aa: CGARDGNTGELFF; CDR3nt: TGTGGCGCAAGGGACGGCAACACCGGGGAGCTGTTTTTT
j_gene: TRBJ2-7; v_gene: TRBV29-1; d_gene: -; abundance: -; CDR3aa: CSPTGNGDTVWAGEQYF; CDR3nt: TGCAGCCCTACAGGAAATGGGGACACCGTCTGGGCGGGAGAGCAGTACTTC